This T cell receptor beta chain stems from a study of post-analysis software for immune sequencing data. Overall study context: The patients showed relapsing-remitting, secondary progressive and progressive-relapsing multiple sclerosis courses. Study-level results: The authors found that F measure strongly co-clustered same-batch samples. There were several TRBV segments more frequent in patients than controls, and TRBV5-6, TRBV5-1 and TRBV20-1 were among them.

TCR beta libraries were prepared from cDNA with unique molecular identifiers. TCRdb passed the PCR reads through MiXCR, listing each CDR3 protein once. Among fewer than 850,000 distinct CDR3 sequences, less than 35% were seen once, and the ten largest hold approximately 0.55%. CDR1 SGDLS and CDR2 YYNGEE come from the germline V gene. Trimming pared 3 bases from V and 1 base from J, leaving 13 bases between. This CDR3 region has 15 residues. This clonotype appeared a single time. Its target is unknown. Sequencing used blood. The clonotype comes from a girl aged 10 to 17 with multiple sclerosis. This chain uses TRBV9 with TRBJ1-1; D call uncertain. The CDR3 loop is CASSARALANTEAFF. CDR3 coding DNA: TGTGCCAGCAGCGCACGCGCTCTTGCGAACACTGAAGCTTTCTTT.